These 8 T cell receptor beta chains came from one sample sequenced in a study of response to subunit inactivated influenza vaccine. TCRdb redid the calling of the RT-PCR reads with MiXCR, one entry per CDR3 protein. The data contain 500,000 to 550,000 distinct CDR3 sequences, 20% to 25% of them singletons. The sample was also linked to a second study, of T cells expressing NK-cell markers. That source notes: 5'RACE template switching with UMIs produced the TCR beta cDNA.

This specimen consisted of CD4+ T cells sorted from PBMCs, obtained approximately 12 days after vaccination. The receptors were sampled from a man aged 45-65 years who received an inactivated influenza vaccine.

This clonotype was seen at least ten times. V gene TRBV7-2 combines with J gene TRBJ2-1; D is unresolved. Germline loops: CDR1 SGHTA, CDR2 FQGNSA. Trimming shortened V by 5 bases and J by 3 bases, and 14 bases separated the two germline ends. This CDR3 is built from 15 residues. CDR3 residues: CASSLDWGFYNEQFF. The CDR3 DNA follows: TGTGCCAGCAGCCTTGATTGGGGATTCTACAATGAGCAGTTCTTC.

This clonotype showed up just a few times. J is TRBJ2-7 and V is TRBV2; a possible D gene is TRBD1 (6 bases). The CDR3 is 14 amino acids. The V gene lost 4 bases and the J gene lost 0 bases, with 10 bases spanning the gap. CDR1 is SNHLY, CDR2 FYNNEI, per germline. CDR3 DNA sequence: TGTGCCAGCAGTGGACAGGTCGTCTCCTACGAGCAGTACTTC. Translated: CASSGQVVSYEQYF.

This clonotype was counted only a few times. The genes are TRBV4-2 and TRBJ2-5, with D maybe TRBD2 (7 bases). The CDR3 runs 18 residues. Trimming left V 0 bases short and J 0 bases short, with 17 bases between. Germline V gene sequence: CDR1 LGHNA, CDR2 YNFKEQ. CDR3 in DNA: TGTGCCAGCAGCCAAGAGGAGGGGGGGCCAACCTACCAAGAGACCCAGTACTTC. It specifies CASSQEEGGPTYQETQYF.

The V call is TRBV20-1, the J call TRBJ1-5; possibly TRBD1 for D (6 bases). The CDR3 loop spans 14 amino acids. Per the germline V gene, CDR1 is DFQATT and CDR2 is SNEGSKA (reference sequence). Trimming stripped 2 bases from V and 0 bases from J, with 8 bases between. The CDR3 DNA sequence: TGCAGTGCTAGATCAGGGGTTAGCAATCAGCCCCAGCATTTT. The encoded protein is CSARSGVSNQPQHF.

V usage is TRBV10-3 and J usage is TRBJ2-7, with 10 positions matching TRBD1. Germline assignment: CDR1 ENHRY and CDR2 SYGVKD. The CDR3 is made up of 16 amino acids. V lost 3 bases to trimming and J lost 2 bases; unmatched junction nucleotides: 7. The CDR3: CAISDTGTGVPYEQYF. The CDR3 DNA follows: TGTGCCATCAGTGACACCGGGACAGGGGTCCCCTACGAGCAGTACTTC.

CDR3 protein: CSVEARLRADTQYF. CDR3 bases: TGCAGCGTTGAAGCCCGCTTACGCGCAGATACGCAGTATTTT. The chain couples TRBV29-1 to TRBJ2-3; D uncertain. The V gene's germline CDR1 is SQVTM and CDR2 ANQGSEA. The CDR3 extends over 14 amino acids. The V gene lost 1 base and the J gene lost 4 bases, with 12 bases spanning the gap.

There are a few counts of this clonotype. The DNA for the CDR3 is TGTGCCAGCTCGGCTTCACAGGGGAGGGATGGCTACACCTTC. This codes for CASSASQGRDGYTF. The chain recombines TRBV18 with TRBJ1-2; 7 bases are a match to TRBD1. J was trimmed by 6 bases and V by 6 bases; bases with no gene match: 10. The germline V gene encodes CDR1 KGHSH and CDR2 LQKENI. The CDR3 is made up of 14 amino acids.

A few counts support this clonotype. This chain links TRBV20-1 with TRBJ1-2, with D perhaps matching TRBD1 (5 bases). The CDR3 covers 14 residues. With 4 bases removed from V and 4 bases from J, the gap between germline ends came to 16 bases. Germline V gene sequence: CDR1 DFQATT, CDR2 SNEGSKA (reference sequence). This chain's CDR3 is CSANKPLGVYGYTF. CDR3 sequence (DNA): TGCAGTGCTAACAAGCCCCTAGGGGTCTATGGCTACACCTTC.